This T cell receptor beta chain was captured by sequencing in a study of blood T cells in healthy people across ages. Study-level findings and limits: Diversity estimates from one million T cells were considered underestimates.

A second PCR of 7 to 11 cycles used a sample-barcoded 5' primer and a J-beta primer mix. TCRdb ran MiXCR on the 5' RACE reads and lists one entry per CDR3 protein. The sample comprises about 1.4 million distinct CDR3 sequences, around 59% of which are singletons, and more than 6% rests with the top ten. The table lists this clonotype with a few counts. Its antigen is as yet unknown. With 2 bases removed from V and 2 bases from J, the gap between germline ends came to 9 bases. Per the germline V gene, CDR1 is DFQATT and CDR2 is SNEGSKA (reference sequence). The length of the CDR3 is 13 residues. The rearrangement uses TRBV20-1 and TRBJ1-2; D remains unclear. The clonotype was recovered from a young man in good health. Sequenced: blood. This CDR3 reads CSARPRKNYGYTF. The CDR3 DNA sequence: TGCAGTGCTAGACCCAGGAAAAACTATGGCTACACCTTC.